The 27 T cell receptor beta chains in this list originate from one sample, sequenced in a study of T cells in Graves' hyperthyroidism and ophthalmopathy. What was amplified from RNA transcripts were TCR beta CDR3 regions. TCR CDR3 regions were first amplified by RT-PCR with HTBI primers. TCRdb re-called the multiplex PCR reads through MiXCR, storing one row per CDR3 protein. Of approximately 600,000 distinct CDR3 sequences listed, 13% to 15% are singletons. The sample comprised blood. The receptors stem from a woman aged 18 to 35 with Graves' ophthalmopathy.

In its sample, this clonotype was seen many times. This chain connects TRBV3-1 to TRBJ1-3; no clear D gene. Deletions cut 0 bases from V and 2 bases from J, with 5 bases between. Germline CDR1 is LGHDT and CDR2 is YNNKEL (reference sequence). The CDR3 has 14 amino acids. CDR3 DNA: TGTGCCAGCAGCCAAGAGTGGGCTGGAAACACCATATATTTT. This codes for CASSQEWAGNTIYF. Full variable domain (remainder filled in from reference TRBV3-1 and TRBJ1-3): DTAVSQTPKYLVTQMGNDKSIKCEQNLGHDTMYWYKQDSKKFLKIMFSYNNKELIINETVPNRFSPKSPDKAHLNLHINSLELGDSAVYFCASSQEWAGNTIYFGEGSWLTVV.

This clonotype was counted ten times or more. CDR3 coding DNA: TGTGCCAGCAGCCAGGCCAGCGGGAGGGCCCCGCAGTATTTT. Translated, it gives CASSQASGRAPQYF. The chain combines TRBV3-1 with TRBJ2-3, with 10 bases lining up with TRBD2. V gave up 3 bases and J gave up 10 bases; unmatched junction bases: 7. This CDR3 is 14 amino acids long. CDR1 LGHDT and CDR2 YNNKEL come from the germline V gene (reference sequence).

For this clonotype: One end of the junction varies from germline; a read error may be responsible. The chain uses TRBV2 and TRBJ1-3; weak D call: TRBD1 (5 bases). The CDR3 contains 15 residues. Per germline, CDR1 SNHLY and CDR2 FYNNEI. In DNA form, the CDR3 reads TGTGCAAGCAGGGAATTGGGGTTATCTGGAAACACCATATATTTT. Translating gives CASRELGLSGNTIYF.

In its sample, this clonotype was seen a few times. The chain links TRBV19 to TRBJ2-7; 8 nucleotides line up with TRBD2. CDR3 length: 14 residues. The germline CDR1 and CDR2 sequences are LNHDA and SQIVND (reference sequence). The trim removed 7 bases at V and 2 bases at J, leaving 7 bases unmatched. CDR3 sequence (DNA): TGTGCCAGTATCGGGACTAGGGGCACCTACGAGCAGTACTTC. This translates into CASIGTRGTYEQYF. The variable domain in full, completed from reference TRBV19 and TRBJ2-7, reads DGGITQSPKYLFRKEGQNVTLSCEQNLNHDAMYWYRQDPGQGLRLIYYSQIVNDFQKGDIAEGYSVSREKKESFPLTVTSAQKNPTAFYLCASIGTRGTYEQYFGPGTRLTVT.

Ten or more counts support this clonotype. The V and J genes are TRBV6-1 and TRBJ2-3; TRBD2 agrees at 14 bases. The J segment lost 5 bases and the V segment lost 6 bases, leaving 4 bases of the junction unmatched. The CDR3 totals 15 residues. The germline CDR1 and CDR2 sequences are MNHNS and SASEGT. DNA for the CDR3: TGTGCCAGCAGCAGTGGGACTAGCGGGGGAGATACGCAGTATTTT. The encoded protein is CASSSGTSGGDTQYF.

This clonotype was detected many times. The rearrangement joins TRBV7-3 to TRBJ1-1; D perhaps matches TRBD1 (6 bases). CDR1 and CDR2 from the germline V gene are SGHTA and FQGTGA. The V end was cut by 5 bases, the J end by 2 bases, with 9 bases between. The CDR3 covers 13 residues. The CDR3 DNA sequence: TGTGCCAGCAGCGCCGGGACAAACACTGAAGCTTTCTTT. This gives the protein CASSAGTNTEAFF.

At least ten counts were recorded for this clonotype. The rearrangement links TRBV18 to TRBJ2-3; D gene unclear. In germline, CDR1 is KGHSH, CDR2 LQKENI. The CDR3 covers 14 residues. V was pared by 0 bases and J by 6 bases, with 10 bases between. This chain's CDR3 is CASSPPSQLDTQYF. CDR3 coding DNA: TGTGCCAGCTCACCACCGTCCCAGTTGGATACGCAGTATTTT. Filled out from reference TRBV18 and TRBJ2-3, the complete variable domain reads NAGVMQNPRHLVRRRGQEARLRCSPMKGHSHVYWYRQLPEEGLKFMVYLQKENIIDESGMPKERFSAEFPKEGPSILRIQQVVRGDSAAYFCASSPPSQLDTQYFGPGTRLTVL.

This clonotype was seen repeatedly, ten times or more. V is TRBV6-2 or TRBV6-3 and J is TRBJ2-1, with 8 nucleotides matching TRBD2. V lost 7 bases to trimming and J lost 7 bases; unmatched junction nucleotides: 9. Germline loops: CDR1 MNHEY, CDR2 SVGEGT. The length of the CDR3 is 14 residues. CDR3: CASILRGRSNEQFF. The CDR3 coding sequence is TGTGCCAGCATCCTACGCGGGAGGTCTAATGAGCAGTTCTTC.

This clonotype showed up just a few times. The rearrangement uses TRBV5-1 and TRBJ1-6; D is uncertain. CDR3 length: 13 residues. Germline assignment: CDR1 SGHRS and CDR2 YFSETQ. V shed 2 bases and J shed 6 bases, with 6 bases lying between them. The CDR3 coding sequence is TGCGCCAGCAGCTTTACCTTTAATTCACCCCTCCACTTT. Amino acid sequence: CASSFTFNSPLHF.

The sample holds many counts of this clonotype. V gene TRBV6-1 combines with J gene TRBJ2-3, with 8 bases matching TRBD1. V dropped 5 bases and J dropped 4; count of bases not matched to a gene: 8. The CDR3 is 15 residues long. Germline CDR1 MNHNS, CDR2 SASEGT. The CDR3 loop is CASSMTGDGSDTQYF. The CDR3 coding sequence is TGTGCCAGCAGTATGACAGGGGACGGATCAGATACGCAGTATTTT.

This clonotype was detected a few times. The chain combines TRBV27 with TRBJ2-1; D not certain. The CDR3 runs to 14 residues. V dropped 5 bases and J dropped 0 bases, with 8 bases sitting between them. The germline CDR1 and CDR2 sequences are MNHEY and SMNVEV (reference sequence). CDR3 in DNA: TGTGCCAGCAGTCTGTGGGGCTCCTACAATGAGCAGTTCTTC. It encodes CASSLWGSYNEQFF.

There are a few counts of this clonotype. The V and J genes are TRBV7-2 and TRBJ2-4, with 8 bases aligning to TRBD2. V shed 1 base and J 5 bases; nucleotides not matched to a gene: 1. The CDR3 consists of 14 residues. CDR1 is SGHTA, CDR2 FQGNSA, per germline. Here the CDR3 DNA reads TGTGCCAGCAGCTTAGTGGGACTAGAAAACATTCAGTACTTC. Its protein product is CASSLVGLENIQYF.

This clonotype was found many times. The rearrangement joins TRBV24-1 to TRBJ2-5; no definite D call. The CDR3 runs 12 residues. In germline, CDR1 is KGHDR, CDR2 SFDVKD. Trimming left V 1 base short and J 4 bases short, with 3 bases between. In nucleotides, the CDR3 is TGTGCCACCAGTGATTTAGGAGAGACCCAGTACTTC. The encoded protein is CATSDLGETQYF.

This clonotype was detected many times. The rearrangement links TRBV30 to TRBJ2-4, with D maybe TRBD2 (5 bases). V was pared by 2 bases and J by 3 bases, with 11 bases between. The CDR3 spans 14 residues. Germline CDR1 is GTSNPN and CDR2 is SVGIG (reference sequence). This CDR3 reads CAWSFGVDKNIQYF. The CDR3 nucleotides are TGTGCCTGGAGTTTCGGGGTGGACAAAAACATTCAGTACTTC. The full variable domain, rest sourced from reference TRBV30 and TRBJ2-4, is SQTIHQWPATLVQPVGSPLSLECTVEGTSNPNLYWYRQAAGRGLQLLFYSVGIGQISSEVPQNLSASRPQDRQFILSSKKLLLSDSGFYLCAWSFGVDKNIQYFGAGTRLSVL.

The chain combines TRBV25-1 with TRBJ1-2; 12 nucleotides match TRBD1. V trimming: 10 bases; J trimming: 8 bases; junction bases outside the gene matches: 14. There are 15 residues in the CDR3. Germline V gene sequence: CDR1 MGHDK, CDR2 SYGVNS. The CDR3 DNA reads TGTGCCACCTCGGATCCGGGACAGGGGGCGAGGGGCTACACCTTC. Translated, it gives CATSDPGQGARGYTF.

At least ten counts were recorded for this clonotype. The chain couples TRBV7-8 to TRBJ1-4; D is undetermined. There are 17 residues in the CDR3. Looked up from germline, CDR1 is SGHVS and CDR2 is FQNEAQ. Trimming took 1 base from V and 0 from J, leaving 12 bases between them. The CDR3 reads CASSLGSGFATNEKLFF. In nucleotides, the CDR3 is TGTGCCAGCAGCTTAGGCTCCGGGTTCGCAACTAATGAAAAACTGTTTTTT.

This clonotype has a count of ten or more. This chain joins TRBV28 and TRBJ2-7; 8 bases map to TRBD2. Germline CDR1 reads MDHEN; CDR2 reads SYDVKM. V was pared by 11 bases and J by 6 bases, with 9 bases of the junction left unmatched. This CDR3 region has 12 residues. The CDR3 protein is CAGGGYKGEQYF. The CDR3 DNA reads as TGTGCCGGCGGGGGGTATAAGGGCGAGCAGTACTTC.

This clonotype was found many times. This chain joins TRBV12-3 or TRBV12-4 and TRBJ2-1; 8 bases are a match to TRBD2. The CDR3 has 18 amino acids. After removal of 3 bases from V and 1 base from J, the junction contained 11 bases not matched to a gene. The CDR3 sequence: CASSFPLRSGISYNEQFF. In DNA form, the CDR3 reads TGTGCCAGCAGTTTTCCCCTTCGTAGCGGGATATCCTACAATGAGCAGTTCTTC.

This clonotype was detected many times. The J gene is TRBJ2-3, the V gene TRBV30; no clear D. The V gene's germline CDR1 is GTSNPN and CDR2 SVGIG (reference sequence). The CDR3 extends over 13 amino acids. V lost 4 bases and J 2 bases, leaving 10 bases between the germline ends. The chain's CDR3 is CAWTRGLTDTQYF. The CDR3 coding sequence is TGTGCCTGGACTAGAGGCCTCACAGATACGCAGTATTTT.

This clonotype was seen many times. The CDR3 region is CSASSLLAGIGQFF. The CDR3 DNA sequence: TGCAGTGCTAGCTCCTTGCTAGCGGGAATAGGGCAGTTCTTC. The rearrangement joins TRBV20-1 to TRBJ2-1, with 9 bases matching TRBD2. The CDR3 is 14 amino acids. Germline V lookup: CDR1 DFQATT, CDR2 SNEGSKA (reference sequence). J gave up 12 bases and V 3 bases, and 12 bases lay outside the gene matches.

Notes on this clonotype: Possible read error: a much larger clone is one base away. CDR3 protein: CAWRGQGAANSPLHF. CDR3 coding DNA: TGTGCCTGGAGAGGGCAGGGGGCGGCTAATTCACCCCTCCACTTT. V usage is TRBV30 and J usage is TRBJ1-6; 8 nucleotides align to TRBD1. With V trimmed by 3 bases and J by 6 bases, 7 bases remained unmatched. The CDR3 spans 15 residues. Germline loops: CDR1 GTSNPN, CDR2 SVGIG (reference sequence). Filled out from reference TRBV30 and TRBJ1-6, the complete variable domain reads SQTIHQWPATLVQPVGSPLSLECTVEGTSNPNLYWYRQAAGRGLQLLFYSVGIGQISSEVPQNLSASRPQDRQFILSSKKLLLSDSGFYLCAWRGQGAANSPLHFGNGTRLTVT.

This clonotype was counted only a few times. This chain links TRBV7-9 with TRBJ2-7; D might be TRBD2 (6 bases). The germline CDR1 and CDR2 sequences are SEHNR and FQNEAQ (reference sequence). The CDR3 runs 15 residues. Trimming took off 5 bases at V and 0 bases at J, with 14 bases between the two ends. The CDR3 DNA is TGTGCCAGCAGCCCCGGGCGGAGGGCCTCCTACGAGCAGTACTTC. Its protein is CASSPGRRASYEQYF. Filled out from reference TRBV7-9 and TRBJ2-7, the complete variable domain reads DTGVSQNPRHKITKRGQNVTFRCDPISEHNRLYWYRQTLGQGPEFLTYFQNEAQLEKSRLLSDRFSAERPKGSFSTLEIQRTEQGDSAMYLCASSPGRRASYEQYFGPGTRLTVT.

This clonotype was seen ten or more times. The chain joins TRBV28 to TRBJ2-5; 8 bases agree with TRBD2. Looked up from germline, CDR1 is MDHEN and CDR2 is SYDVKM. The ends lost 6 bases at V and 8 bases at J; junction bases unmatched: 8. The CDR3 has 13 residues. The CDR3 here is CASSSPGGRTQYF. Here the CDR3 DNA reads TGTGCCAGCAGCTCCCCGGGAGGGAGAACCCAGTACTTC.

A few counts support this clonotype. A junction end diverges from the germline sequence, so it may reflect a read error. The rearrangement links TRBV7-9 to TRBJ2-2; perhaps TRBD2 as D (6 bases). The germline V gene encodes CDR1 SEHNR and CDR2 FQNEAQ (reference sequence). This CDR3 spans 15 amino acids. CDR3 loop: CASSSLTRGTGGLFF. The DNA of the CDR3 is TGTGCCAGCAGCTCCCTGACTAGGGGCACCGGGGGGCTGTTTTTT.

This clonotype was seen more than once but under ten times. The J gene is TRBJ2-1, the V gene TRBV4-1; a possible D gene is TRBD1 (6 bases). This CDR3 comprises 14 residues. Per the germline V gene, CDR1 is MGHRA and CDR2 is YSYEKL. V was shortened by 1 base and J by 7 bases, with 11 bases between the two germline ends. The CDR3 loop is CASSQVLRGNEQFF. In DNA, the CDR3 is TGCGCCAGCAGCCAAGTGCTAAGGGGGAATGAGCAGTTCTTC.

The chain links TRBV29-1 to TRBJ1-1; D is ambiguous. The germline V gene has CDR1 SQVTM and CDR2 ANQGSEA. The CDR3 totals 13 residues. Trimming took 1 base from V and 8 from J, leaving 14 bases between them. CDR3 DNA: TGCAGCGTTGAAGCGCAGGTGGATTCGGAAGCTTTCTTT. Its protein product is CSVEAQVDSEAFF.

This clonotype occurred many times. The chain employs TRBV20-1 and TRBJ2-1; 8 bases fit TRBD2. The CDR3 is 14 amino acids. Germline CDR1 reads DFQATT; CDR2 reads SNEGSKA (reference sequence). J gave up 0 bases and V 5 bases, and 3 bases lay outside the gene matches. DNA of the CDR3: TGCAGTGCTGTAGCGGGGAGCTCCTACAATGAGCAGTTCTTC. Translation gives CSAVAGSSYNEQFF.